Listed below are T cell receptor beta chains from one sample, sequenced in a study of blood T cell repertoires in COVID-19. Some clones are missing from TCRdb's copy, which holds only in-frame ones; the method was immunoSEQ multiplex PCR. The profile shows some 240,000 clones, about 86% of them singletons. Input material: PBMCs or T cells enriched from blood (not recorded which). The receptors derive from a man younger than 45 with acute COVID-19. CDR3s include the opening cysteine and the closing phenylalanine or tryptophan. The order of the fields is D gene, V gene, J gene, clone size, CDR3 protein, CDR3 DNA. D genes are given only for firm matches. Size is stated for part of the rows, as once, few or many counts, or as a class when the clone is expanded.

NA	TRBV30	TRBJ1-6	NA	CAWSASGLSPLHF	TGTGCCTGGAGTGCCTCAGGTTTATCACCCCTCCACTTT
TRBD1	TRBV5-4	TRBJ2-5	NA	CASSRGDRGQETQYF	TGTGCCAGCAGCCGCGGGGACAGGGGGCAGGAGACCCAGTACTTC
TRBD1	TRBV6-5	TRBJ1-1	NA	CASRPGTVNTEAFF	TGTGCCAGCAGACCCGGGACAGTGAACACTGAAGCTTTCTTT
NA	TRBV3-1/TRBV3-2	TRBJ2-1	NA	CASSRIRQNNEQFF	TGTGCCAGCAGCCGAATCCGACAGAACAATGAGCAGTTCTTC
TRBD1	TRBV5-1	TRBJ2-3	NA	CASSLKGASTDTQYF	TGCGCCAGCAGCTTGAAGGGGGCTAGCACAGATACGCAGTATTTT
NA	TRBV18	TRBJ2-2	NA	CASSPGTNTGELFF	TGTGCCAGCTCACCAGGGACAAACACCGGGGAGCTGTTTTTT
NA	TRBV3-1/TRBV3-2	TRBJ1-5	NA	CASSQGGRAGQPQHF	TGTGCCAGCAGCCAAGGAGGACGGGCGGGTCAGCCCCAGCATTTT
NA	TRBV16	TRBJ2-3	NA	CASSQSTATDTQYF	TGTGCCAGCAGCCAATCGACAGCTACAGATACGCAGTATTTT
NA	TRBV10-3	TRBJ2-5	NA	CAISELQETQYF	TGTGCCATCAGTGAGCTCCAAGAGACCCAGTACTTC
NA	TRBV19	TRBJ1-1	NA	CASKWGGTEAFF	TGTGCCAGTAAATGGGGGGGAACTGAAGCTTTCTTT
TRBD2	TRBV4-3	TRBJ2-2	NA	CASSQDQELAGRGELFF	TGCGCCAGCAGCCAAGATCAGGAACTAGCGGGTCGCGGGGAGCTGTTTTTT
TRBD1	TRBV7-8	TRBJ1-1	NA	CASSLGDSLRAFF	TGTGCCAGCAGCTTAGGGGACAGCCTTCGAGCTTTCTTT
NA	TRBV5-1	TRBJ1-2	NA	CASSLSGDGYTF	TGTGCCAGCAGCCTGAGTGGAGATGGCTACACCTTC
NA	TRBV5-6	TRBJ1-5	NA	CASSLAGLKQPQHF	TGTGCCAGCAGCTTGGCGGGGTTAAAGCAGCCCCAGCATTTT
TRBD2	TRBV3-1/TRBV3-2	TRBJ2-3	NA	CASSLWTSGGADTQYF	TGTGCCAGCAGCCTTTGGACTAGCGGGGGGGCAGATACGCAGTATTTT
TRBD2	TRBV3-1/TRBV3-2	TRBJ2-2	NA	CASSQESSGTTGELFF	TGTGCCAGCAGCCAAGAATCTAGCGGGACAACCGGGGAGCTGTTTTTT
NA	TRBV11-2	TRBJ2-1	NA	CASSLMIGGVYNEQFF	TGTGCCAGCAGCTTAATGATCGGGGGTGTCTACAATGAGCAGTTCTTC
TRBD2	TRBV11-3	TRBJ2-3	NA	CASSLVAGGFSVTDTQYF	TGTGCCAGCAGCTTAGTGGCGGGAGGCTTCTCTGTCACAGATACGCAGTATTTT
NA	TRBV27	TRBJ2-1	NA	CASRITGTNEQFF	TGTGCCAGCAGGATAACAGGGACCAATGAGCAGTTCTTC
TRBD1	TRBV18	TRBJ1-6	few	CASSPGTVKSGSPLHF	TGTGCCAGCTCACCAGGGACAGTGAAGTCGGGATCACCCCTCCACTTT
NA	TRBV28	TRBJ1-3	NA	CASSWVGSEGSGNTIYF	TGTGCCAGCAGTTGGGTCGGGTCGGAAGGCTCTGGAAACACCATATATTTT
TRBD1	TRBV30	TRBJ1-6	NA	CAWSDNRGISYNSPLHF	TGTGCCTGGAGTGACAACAGGGGTATTTCCTATAATTCACCCCTCCACTTT
TRBD2	TRBV11-3	TRBJ2-1	NA	CASSSLAGDLGQFF	TGTGCCAGCAGCTCCTTGGCGGGAGATTTAGGGCAGTTCTTC
NA	TRBV6-1	TRBJ1-2	NA	CASSEAGRGRLGYTF	TGTGCCAGCAGTGAAGCGGGCAGGGGCCGCCTCGGCTACACCTTC